The clone carrying this T cell receptor beta chain has just a few counts. Its matching antigen is unknown. The data derive from a study of molecular identifiers for immune sequencing clone quantification. TCRdb independently ran MiXCR on the PCR reads; one entry per CDR3 protein. Seen here are some 320,000 distinct CDR3 sequences, roughly 24% observed once, and the top ten hold about 0.73%. Whole-study findings and limits: Clonotypes topping 20 RNA copies carried over 97% of effector molecules but under 1% of naive ones.

The sample taken for sequencing was naive CD8+ T cells from blood, with Jurkat cell RNA spiked in. The subset is: FACS-sorted CD8+CD4-CCR7+CD45RA+ naive T cells. The TCR was taken from a human donor in good health. Some libraries in this study had Jurkat cell RNA spiked in.

The CDR3 region has the DNA TGTGCCAGCAGCTCACGGACTAGCGGGAGACGAGCAGATACGCAGTATTTT. Translating it yields CASSSRTSGRRADTQYF. The chain is built from TRBV11-3 and TRBJ2-3; TRBD2 matches at 13 bases. V was pared by 4 bases and J by 4 bases, with 8 bases of the junction left unmatched. Germline loops: CDR1 SGHNT, CDR2 YENEEA. This CDR3 comprises 17 residues.